The following is a T cell receptor (beta chain) sequence with its context. As yet, its antigen is unknown. The sample comes from a study of OX40 agonist ivuxolimab in advanced cancers. Overall study results and limits: Several nonresponders also turned out to have low normalized T-cell clonal expansion. Expanded clones were, on average, more numerous in CD8+ T cells than in CD4+. At 0.1-3.0 mg/kg, partial responders had clonal expansion among the lowest observed.

The junction had 5 bases not matched to a gene; V was cut back by 3 bases and J by 6 bases. CDR3 length: 14 amino acids. From germline, CDR1 is SGHAT and CDR2 FQNNGV. Profiling relied on immunoSEQ multiplex PCR, and the TCRdb table lists in-frame clones only, not all of them. The sample holds 55,000 or so clones; around nine tenths are singletons and the top ten take 6.9%. The material was CD4+ or CD8+ T cells sorted from blood, obtained in a trial of the OX40 agonist ivuxolimab. The V and J genes are TRBV11-2 and TRBJ2-7; the match to TRBD2 covers 10 bases. This sequence originates from an adult with an advanced solid tumor such as melanoma, head and neck, liver or kidney cancer. The CDR3 loop reads CASSLSGRVGEQYF. CDR3 nucleotide sequence: TGTGCCAGCAGCTTGAGCGGGAGGGTGGGCGAGCAGTACTTC.